The clone carrying this T cell receptor (beta chain) turned up a few times. J gave up 4 bases and V 1 base, and 4 bases lay outside the gene matches. The CDR3 is 15 amino acids. Germline-derived CDR1 and CDR2 are MNHEY and SMNVEV (reference sequence). The sample originates from a study of cytomegalovirus exposure and HLA in healthy donors. Primers: 60 Vbeta forward and 13 Jbeta reverse. Generated by immunoSEQ multiplex PCR, the TCRdb table keeps only in-frame clones and is missing some. The repertoire includes around 120,000 clones, 75% to 85% of them detected once, and roughly 3% sits in the top ten.

The genes are TRBV27 and TRBJ1-2; 9 positions agree with TRBD1. The sequence was obtained from a male donor in good health and CMV-seronegative. Sequencing was done on a sample of PBMCs. DNA for the CDR3: TGTGCCAGCAGTTTATACGGGACAGGGCGCTATGGCTACACCTTC. Residues: CASSLYGTGRYGYTF.